The next 22 T cell receptor beta chains were all read from a single sample in a study of blood T cells in healthy people across ages (dated by TCRdb to between 2015 and 2017). The library came from 5' RACE. The sequencer was an Illumina HiSeq 2500. A second roughly 7 to 12 cycle PCR used a sample-barcoded 5' primer and a J-beta primer mix. The public reads were reanalyzed by TCRdb: fastp trimming at Q25, MiXCR alignment, in-frame beta chains only. Every CDR3 protein is listed once, alongside the most common genes and DNA of its rows. A total of more than 650,000 distinct CDR3 sequences appear in this sample, 22% of them only once. The ten top clones hold about 22% of the sample. Material for sequencing was blood. These receptors originate from a man in his 70s in good health.

This clonotype was counted only a few times. This chain joins TRBV7-2 and TRBJ2-3; the D is unclear. There are 13 residues in the CDR3. Trimming left V 1 base short and J 3 bases short, with 5 bases between. Germline CDR1 and CDR2: SGHTA and FQGNSA. The CDR3 DNA reads TGTGCCAGCAGCTTAGATGTGACAGATACGCAGTATTTT. Translating gives CASSLDVTDTQYF.

This clonotype has a handful of counts. The chain recombines TRBV29-1 with TRBJ2-1; 7 bases are a match to TRBD2. The tail of the sequence fits TRBJ2-5 better, so the J call may be wrong. Germline V CDR1 and CDR2: SQVTM, ANQGSEA. This CDR3 contains 13 residues. The CDR3 spells CSVVGGNQETQYF. CDR3 in DNA: TGCAGCGTTGTCGGGGGGAATCAAGAGACCCAGTACTTC.

The chain recombines TRBV20-1 with TRBJ2-5, with a tentative D call TRBD1 (6 bases). The CDR3 consists of 15 residues. Trimming stripped 0 bases from V and 5 bases from J, with 16 bases between. Germline V gene lookup returns CDR1 DFQATT and CDR2 SNEGSKA (reference sequence). DNA of the CDR3: TGCAGTGCTAGAGATCCGGCAGGGGCGAAGGAGACCCAGTACTTC. Protein product: CSARDPAGAKETQYF.

V is TRBV6-5 and J is TRBJ1-2; D gene ambiguous. Trimming took off 2 bases at V and 4 bases at J, with 11 bases between the two ends. The CDR3 loop spans 14 amino acids. CDR1 and CDR2 from the germline V gene are MNHEY and SVGAGI. The CDR3 sequence: CASSYGQTGYGYTF. CDR3 coding DNA: TGTGCCAGCAGTTACGGCCAGACCGGCTATGGCTACACCTTC.

The chain recombines TRBV5-1 with TRBJ2-5; D ambiguous. Germline V gene data show CDR1 as SGHRS and CDR2 as YFSETQ. The ends were cut back, 1 base at V and 5 bases at J, with 12 bases in the middle. CDR3 length: 14 residues. The CDR3 sequence is CASSLMVVEETQYF. In DNA form, the CDR3 reads TGCGCCAGCAGCTTGATGGTAGTAGAGGAGACCCAGTACTTC.

J is TRBJ2-7 and V is TRBV6-6; no clear D. Germline CDR1 is MNHNY and CDR2 is SVGAGI (reference sequence). The CDR3 is 14 residues long. Trimming took 7 bases from V and 4 from J, leaving 17 bases between them. The CDR3 region is CASTTREPPYEQYF. The DNA of the CDR3 is TGTGCCAGCACCACCCGCGAACCACCTTACGAGCAGTACTTC.

This clonotype was picked up a small number of times. The chain links TRBV12-3 or TRBV12-4 to TRBJ2-3; 10 bases are shared with TRBD2. The CDR3 runs 15 residues. Trimming removed 6 bases from V and 6 bases from J; junction bases left unmatched: 9. The chain's CDR3 is CASSLAGDLRDTQYF. In DNA form, the CDR3 reads TGTGCCAGCAGCCTAGCGGGAGACTTGAGGGATACGCAGTATTTT.

The chain links TRBV4-3 to TRBJ2-5; perhaps TRBD1 as D (6 bases). Gene TRBJ2-1 matches the end of the DNA better, so the J call may be wrong. Germline lookup yields CDR1 LGHNA and CDR2 YSLEER. This CDR3 is built from 13 residues. The CDR3 DNA is TGCGCCAGCAGCCAACAACAGGGCCGGGAGCAGTTCTTC. The encoded protein is CASSQQQGREQFF.

The CDR3 region is CSVEVSGYEQHV. The CDR3 bases are TGCAGCGTTGAGGTTAGCGGCTACGAGCAGCACGTC. The chain has TRBV29-1 and TRBJ2-7, with D perhaps matching TRBD2 (6 bases). The CDR3 contains 12 residues. Germline CDR1 SQVTM, CDR2 ANQGSEA.

This chain connects TRBV7-2 to TRBJ2-4, with TRBD1 identical over 7 bases. J lost 5 bases, V lost 1 base, and 2 bases had no gene match. CDR3 length equals 14 residues. Per the germline V gene, CDR1 is SGHTA and CDR2 is FQGNSA. The CDR3 region has the DNA TGTGCCAGCAGCTTAGAGGGGGCCCAAAACATTCAGTACTTC. Amino acids: CASSLEGAQNIQYF.

The chain has TRBV13 and TRBJ2-4, with D unresolved. Germline V gives CDR1 PRHDT, CDR2 FYEKMQ (reference sequence). Between the trimmed V and J ends, which lost 2 bases and 1 base, there was a span of 6 bases. CDR3 length: 14 amino acids. The CDR3 is CASSLRVAKNIQYF. CDR3 in DNA: TGTGCCAGCAGCTTAAGGGTGGCCAAAAACATTCAGTACTTC.

The V call is TRBV7-9, the J call TRBJ1-3, with TRBD1 identical over 7 bases. CDR1 is SEHNR, CDR2 FQNEAQ, per germline (reference sequence). The CDR3 loop spans 16 amino acids. The ends lost 4 bases at V and 0 bases at J; junction bases unmatched: 6. The CDR3 here is CASSSDRAISGNTIYF. DNA of the CDR3: TGTGCCAGCAGCTCAGACAGGGCCATCTCTGGAAACACCATATATTTT.

Here the CDR3 reads CSVFWTGNAGYTF. For the CDR3, the DNA is TGCAGCGTTTTTTGGACAGGGAACGCTGGCTACACCTTC. V gene TRBV29-1 combines with J gene TRBJ1-2, with 8 nucleotides matching TRBD1. After removal of 5 bases from V and 7 bases from J, the junction contained 9 bases not matched to a gene. This CDR3 spans 13 amino acids. Germline lookup yields CDR1 SQVTM and CDR2 ANQGSEA.

This clonotype was counted between two and nine times. The rearrangement uses TRBV2 and TRBJ2-3; weak D call: TRBD2 (6 bases). V lost 5 bases to trimming and J lost 6 bases, with 12 bases between them. The CDR3 length is 13 residues. Germline assignment: CDR1 SNHLY and CDR2 FYNNEI. CDR3 loop: CASSFSSEDTQYF. Here the CDR3 DNA reads TGTGCCAGCAGTTTTTCTAGCGAGGATACGCAGTATTTT.

This clonotype was seen a few times. The genes are TRBV3-1 and TRBJ1-2, with 9 bases identical to TRBD1. The CDR3 consists of 15 residues. Losses at the gene ends were 2 bases for V and 5 bases for J; bases not matched to a gene: 6. Germline V gives CDR1 LGHDT, CDR2 YNNKEL (reference sequence). This CDR3 reads CASSQRGGQGYGYTF. Here the CDR3 DNA reads TGTGCCAGCAGCCAAAGGGGAGGACAGGGGTATGGCTACACCTTC.

This clonotype was seen a few times. This CDR3 reads CASSLGDRGPYGYTF. In nucleotides, the CDR3 is TGCGCCAGCAGCTTGGGGGACAGGGGCCCCTATGGCTACACCTTC. The rearrangement links TRBV5-1 to TRBJ1-2, with TRBD1 matching 10 bases. From germline, CDR1 is SGHRS and CDR2 YFSETQ. This CDR3 region has 15 residues. V lost 0 bases and J lost 4; bases outside the gene matches: 3.

This clonotype was seen a handful of times. This rearrangement joins TRBV4-3 to TRBJ1-2, with D tentatively TRBD1 (5 bases). Germline CDR1 reads LGHNA; CDR2 reads YSLEER. CDR3 length: 15 amino acids. V was cut by 0 bases and J by 4 bases, with 12 bases left in between. The CDR3 loop reads CASSQEPRGSYGYTF. The CDR3 DNA reads TGCGCCAGCAGCCAAGAACCCCGGGGGTCCTATGGCTACACCTTC.

There are many counts of this clonotype. The chain employs TRBV20-1 and TRBJ2-7, with D hard to call. The CDR3 totals 12 residues. Trimming shortened V by 6 bases and J by 4 bases, and 13 bases separated the two germline ends. From germline, CDR1 is DFQATT and CDR2 SNEGSKA (reference sequence). In nucleotides, the CDR3 is TGCAGTGCCACTAAGGGCACATACGAGCAGTACTTC. It yields the protein CSATKGTYEQYF.

This chain joins TRBV6-1 and TRBJ2-7; 7 nucleotides align to TRBD1. CDR1 and CDR2 (germline): MNHNS, SASEGT. Losses at the gene ends were 0 bases for V and 1 base for J; bases not matched to a gene: 3. CDR3 length: 15 residues. The CDR3 protein is CASSEALGQSYEQYF. The CDR3 bases are TGTGCCAGCAGTGAAGCCCTGGGACAGTCCTACGAGCAGTACTTC.

In this sample, this clonotype turned up a few times. The chain combines TRBV12-3 or TRBV12-4 with TRBJ2-5; 10 bases match TRBD2. The DNA matches TRBJ2-7 better at its end, which makes the J call doubtful. The CDR3 loop spans 13 amino acids. The CDR3 loop reads CASNIAGGREQYF. Here the CDR3 DNA reads TGTGCCAGCAATATAGCGGGGGGTCGCGAGCAGTACTTC.

V usage is TRBV29-1 and J usage is TRBJ2-1; D gene unclear. This CDR3 has 15 amino acids. Germline V gene sequence: CDR1 SQVTM, CDR2 ANQGSEA. V was clipped by 2 bases and J by 9 bases, with 20 bases between them. CDR3 loop: CSVELRLPACSEQFF. The CDR3 coding sequence is TGCAGCGTTGAATTACGCCTGCCCGCCTGCAGTGAGCAGTTCTTC.

In this sample, this clonotype turned up a few times. V is TRBV12-3 or TRBV12-4 and J is TRBJ2-3; D is possibly TRBD1 or TRBD2 (6 bases each). The CDR3 totals 17 residues. The V and J ends lost 1 base and 8 bases respectively, with 22 bases between them. DNA of the CDR3: TGTGCCAGCAGTTTAGAGGACAGTCGCACTGTGGAGGGTACGCAGTATTTT. Encoded protein: CASSLEDSRTVEGTQYF.